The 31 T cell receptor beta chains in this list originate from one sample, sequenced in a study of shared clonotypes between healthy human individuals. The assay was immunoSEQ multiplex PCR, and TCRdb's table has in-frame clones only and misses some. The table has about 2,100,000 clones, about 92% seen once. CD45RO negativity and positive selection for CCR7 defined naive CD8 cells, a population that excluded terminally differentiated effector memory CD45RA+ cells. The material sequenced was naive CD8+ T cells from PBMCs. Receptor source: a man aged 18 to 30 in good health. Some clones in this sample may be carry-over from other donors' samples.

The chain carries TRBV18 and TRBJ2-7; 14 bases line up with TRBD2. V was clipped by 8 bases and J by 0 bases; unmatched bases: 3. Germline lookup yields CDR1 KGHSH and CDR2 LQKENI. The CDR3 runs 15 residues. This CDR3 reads CASAGTSGSSYEQYF. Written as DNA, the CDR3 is TGTGCCAGCGCCGGGACTAGCGGGAGCTCCTACGAGCAGTACTTC. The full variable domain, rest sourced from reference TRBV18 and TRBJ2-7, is NAGVMQNPRHLVRRRGQEARLRCSPMKGHSHVYWYRQLPEEGLKFMVYLQKENIIDESGMPKERFSAEFPKEGPSILRIQQVVRGDSAAYFCASAGTSGSSYEQYFGPGTRLTVT.

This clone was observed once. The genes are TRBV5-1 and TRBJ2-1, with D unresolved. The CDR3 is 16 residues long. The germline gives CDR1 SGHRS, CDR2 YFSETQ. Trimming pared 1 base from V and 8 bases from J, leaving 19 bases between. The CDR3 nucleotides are TGCGCCAGCAGCTTGTATTCAGTTCAGTCCGGAGATGAGCAGTTCTTC. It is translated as CASSLYSVQSGDEQFF.

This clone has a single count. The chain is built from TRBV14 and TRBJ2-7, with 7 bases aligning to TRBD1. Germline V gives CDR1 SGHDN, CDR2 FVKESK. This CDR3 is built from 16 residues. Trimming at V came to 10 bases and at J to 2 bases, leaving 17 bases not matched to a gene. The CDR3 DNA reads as TGTGCCACCTCAAAAACCGGGACAGCATTTACCTACGAGCAGTACTTC. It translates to CATSKTGTAFTYEQYF.

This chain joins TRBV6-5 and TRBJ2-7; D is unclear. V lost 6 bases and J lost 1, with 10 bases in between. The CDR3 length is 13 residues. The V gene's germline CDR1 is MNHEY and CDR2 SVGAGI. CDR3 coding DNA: TGTGCCAGCAGCCGCGAAAGGTCCTACGAGCAGTACTTC. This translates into CASSRERSYEQYF.

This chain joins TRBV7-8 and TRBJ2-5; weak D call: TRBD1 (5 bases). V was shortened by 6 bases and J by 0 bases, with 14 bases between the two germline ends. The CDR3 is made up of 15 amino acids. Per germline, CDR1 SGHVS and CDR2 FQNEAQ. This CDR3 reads CASSSLRGNQETQYF. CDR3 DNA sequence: TGTGCCAGCAGTTCCCTAAGGGGAAACCAAGAGACCCAGTACTTC.

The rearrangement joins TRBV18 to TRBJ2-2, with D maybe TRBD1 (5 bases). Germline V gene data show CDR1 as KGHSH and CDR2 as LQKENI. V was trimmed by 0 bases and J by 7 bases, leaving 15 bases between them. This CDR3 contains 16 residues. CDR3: CASSPPVARADGELFF. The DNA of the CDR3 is TGTGCCAGCTCACCACCGGTGGCCAGGGCGGACGGGGAGCTGTTTTTT.

The CDR3 loop is CASSVDFSGRSTDTQYF. The CDR3 nucleotides read TGTGCCAGCAGCGTAGACTTTAGCGGGAGAAGCACAGATACGCAGTATTTT. The chain combines TRBV9 with TRBJ2-3; 9 nucleotides align to TRBD2. V shed 0 bases, J shed 0 bases, and the junction held 5 bases outside the gene matches. CDR3 length: 17 amino acids. Germline CDR1 SGDLS, CDR2 YYNGEE.

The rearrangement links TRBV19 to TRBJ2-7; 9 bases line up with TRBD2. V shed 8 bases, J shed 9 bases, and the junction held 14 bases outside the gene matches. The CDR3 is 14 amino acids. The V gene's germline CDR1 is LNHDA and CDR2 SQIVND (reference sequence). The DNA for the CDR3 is TGTGCCAGTGGACTGCGGGAGGGCCCCCTACTGCAGTACTTC. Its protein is CASGLREGPLLQYF.

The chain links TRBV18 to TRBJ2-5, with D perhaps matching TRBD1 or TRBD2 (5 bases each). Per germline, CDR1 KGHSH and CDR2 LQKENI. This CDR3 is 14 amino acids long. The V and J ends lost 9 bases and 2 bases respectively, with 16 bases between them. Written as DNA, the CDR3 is TGTGCCAGTTTCCAGGACGGGGCACAAGAGACCCAGTACTTC. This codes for CASFQDGAQETQYF.

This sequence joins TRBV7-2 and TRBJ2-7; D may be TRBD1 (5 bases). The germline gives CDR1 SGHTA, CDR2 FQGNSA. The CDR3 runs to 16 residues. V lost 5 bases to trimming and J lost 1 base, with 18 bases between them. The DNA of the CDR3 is TGTGCCAGCAGCCGAAACTGGGGCCTTCTTTCCTACGAGCAGTACTTC. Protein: CASSRNWGLLSYEQYF.

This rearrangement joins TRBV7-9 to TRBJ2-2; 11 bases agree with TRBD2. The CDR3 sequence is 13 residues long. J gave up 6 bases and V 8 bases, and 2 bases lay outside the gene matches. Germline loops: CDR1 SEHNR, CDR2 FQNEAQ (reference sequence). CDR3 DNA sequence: TGTGCCAGCTTTAGCGGGAGGGCCGGGGAGCTGTTTTTT. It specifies CASFSGRAGELFF.

CDR3 in DNA: TGTGCCAGCAGCCCTCGAGCGGGAGGCTCCTACGAGCAGTACTTC. This translates into CASSPRAGGSYEQYF. This chain joins TRBV4-2 and TRBJ2-7; 9 bases map to TRBD2. The CDR3 runs to 15 residues. Germline V gene data show CDR1 as LGHNA and CDR2 as YNFKEQ. V lost 4 bases and J lost 0; bases outside the gene matches: 4.

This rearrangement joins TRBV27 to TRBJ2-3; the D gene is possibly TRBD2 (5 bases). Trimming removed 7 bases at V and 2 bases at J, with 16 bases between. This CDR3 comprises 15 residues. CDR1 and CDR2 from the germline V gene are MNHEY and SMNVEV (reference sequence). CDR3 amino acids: CASTRVGGYTDTQYF. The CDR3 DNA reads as TGTGCCAGCACACGAGTCGGAGGATACACAGATACGCAGTATTTT.

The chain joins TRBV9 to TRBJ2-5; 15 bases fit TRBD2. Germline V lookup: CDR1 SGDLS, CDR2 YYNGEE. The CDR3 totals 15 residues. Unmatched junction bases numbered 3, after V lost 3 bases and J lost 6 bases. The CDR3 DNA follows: TGTGCCAGCAGCGAGGGACTAGCGGGAGGACAGACCCAGTACTTC. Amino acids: CASSEGLAGGQTQYF. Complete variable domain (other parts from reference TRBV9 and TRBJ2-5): DSGVTQTPKHLITATGQRVTLRCSPRSGDLSVYWYQQSLDQGLQFLIQYYNGEERAKGNILERFSAQQFPDLHSELNLSSLELGDSALYFCASSEGLAGGQTQYFGPGTRLLVL.

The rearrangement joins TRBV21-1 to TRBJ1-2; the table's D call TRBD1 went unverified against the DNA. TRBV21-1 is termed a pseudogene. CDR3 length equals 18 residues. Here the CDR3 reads CASSKVGQGVITGYGYTF. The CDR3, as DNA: TGTGCCAGCAGCAAAGTCGGACAGGGAGTCATAACGGGCTATGGCTACACCTTC.

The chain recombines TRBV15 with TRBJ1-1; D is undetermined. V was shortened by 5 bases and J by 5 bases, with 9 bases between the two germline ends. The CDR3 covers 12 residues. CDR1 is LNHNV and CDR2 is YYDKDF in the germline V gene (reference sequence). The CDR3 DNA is TGTGCCACCAGCCCTGATCTTACTGAAGCTTTCTTT. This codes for CATSPDLTEAFF.

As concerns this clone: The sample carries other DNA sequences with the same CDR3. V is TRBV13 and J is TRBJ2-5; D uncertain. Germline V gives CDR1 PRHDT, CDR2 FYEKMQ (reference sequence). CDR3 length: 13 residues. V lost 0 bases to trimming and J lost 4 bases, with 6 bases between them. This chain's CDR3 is CASSLGWGETQYF. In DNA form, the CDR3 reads TGTGCCAGCAGCTTAGGTTGGGGAGAGACCCAGTACTTC.

CDR3 loop: CASSTVHSYNEQFF. The CDR3 DNA reads as TGTGCCAGCAGCACCGTTCATAGCTACAATGAGCAGTTCTTC. The rearrangement uses TRBV9 and TRBJ2-1; D unresolved. Germline lookup yields CDR1 SGDLS and CDR2 YYNGEE. Deletions cut 4 bases from V and 3 bases from J, with 11 bases between. CDR3 size: 14 residues.

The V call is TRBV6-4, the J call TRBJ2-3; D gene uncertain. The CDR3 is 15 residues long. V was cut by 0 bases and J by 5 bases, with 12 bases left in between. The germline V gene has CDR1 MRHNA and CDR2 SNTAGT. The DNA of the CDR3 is TGTGCCAGCAGTGACTCGATGGGGTTGTTAGATACGCAGTATTTT. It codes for CASSDSMGLLDTQYF.

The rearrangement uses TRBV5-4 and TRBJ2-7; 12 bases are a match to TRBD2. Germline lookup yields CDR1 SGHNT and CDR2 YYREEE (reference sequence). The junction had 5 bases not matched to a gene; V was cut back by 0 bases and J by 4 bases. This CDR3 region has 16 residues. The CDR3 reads CASSLGLAGAPYEQYF. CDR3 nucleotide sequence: TGTGCCAGCAGCTTGGGACTAGCGGGGGCCCCTTACGAGCAGTACTTC.

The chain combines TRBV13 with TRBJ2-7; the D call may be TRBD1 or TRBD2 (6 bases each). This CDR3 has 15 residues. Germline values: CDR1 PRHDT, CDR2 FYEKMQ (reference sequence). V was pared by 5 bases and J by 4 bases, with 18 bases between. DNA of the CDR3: TGTGCCAGCAGCCCACCCCCCCGGGGGCAGTACGAGCAGTACTTC. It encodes CASSPPPRGQYEQYF.

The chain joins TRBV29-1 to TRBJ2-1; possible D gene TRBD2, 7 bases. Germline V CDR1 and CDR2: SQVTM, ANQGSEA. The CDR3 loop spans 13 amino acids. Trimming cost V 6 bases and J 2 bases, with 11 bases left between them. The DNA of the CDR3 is TGCAGCGTCTGGGGGGGCGCCTACAATGAGCAGTTCTTC. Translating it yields CSVWGGAYNEQFF.

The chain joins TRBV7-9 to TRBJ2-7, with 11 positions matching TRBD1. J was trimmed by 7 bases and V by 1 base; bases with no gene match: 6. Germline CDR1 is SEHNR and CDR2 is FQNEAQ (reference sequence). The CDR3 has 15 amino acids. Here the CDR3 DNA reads TGTGCCAGCAGCTTAGGTGGACAGGGGGCAAATGAGCAGTACTTC. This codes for CASSLGGQGANEQYF.

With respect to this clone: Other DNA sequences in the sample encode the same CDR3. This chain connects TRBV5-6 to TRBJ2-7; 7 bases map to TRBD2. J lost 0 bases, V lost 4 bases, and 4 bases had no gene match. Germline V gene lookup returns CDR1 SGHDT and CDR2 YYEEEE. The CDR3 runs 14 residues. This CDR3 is CASSPGGSSYEQYF. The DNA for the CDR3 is TGTGCCAGCAGCCCGGGAGGTAGCTCCTACGAGCAGTACTTC.

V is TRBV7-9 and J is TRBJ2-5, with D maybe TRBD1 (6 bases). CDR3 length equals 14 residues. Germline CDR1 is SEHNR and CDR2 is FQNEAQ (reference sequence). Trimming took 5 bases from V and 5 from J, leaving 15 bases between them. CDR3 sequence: CASSTLGHAETQYF. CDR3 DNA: TGTGCCAGCAGCACCCTGGGACACGCGGAGACCCAGTACTTC.

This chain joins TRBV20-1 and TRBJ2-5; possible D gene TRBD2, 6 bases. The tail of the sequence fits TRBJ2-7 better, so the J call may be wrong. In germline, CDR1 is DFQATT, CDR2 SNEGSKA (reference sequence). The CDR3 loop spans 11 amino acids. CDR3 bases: TGCAGTGTTCCTTTAGCGGACGAGCAGTACTTC. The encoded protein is CSVPLADEQYF.

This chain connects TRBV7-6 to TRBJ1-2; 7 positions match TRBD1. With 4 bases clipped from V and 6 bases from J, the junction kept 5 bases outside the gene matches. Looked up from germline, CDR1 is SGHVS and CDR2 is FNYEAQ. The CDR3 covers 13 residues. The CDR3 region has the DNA TGTGCCAGCAGCTGGGACACAGGGGATGGCTACACCTTC. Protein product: CASSWDTGDGYTF.

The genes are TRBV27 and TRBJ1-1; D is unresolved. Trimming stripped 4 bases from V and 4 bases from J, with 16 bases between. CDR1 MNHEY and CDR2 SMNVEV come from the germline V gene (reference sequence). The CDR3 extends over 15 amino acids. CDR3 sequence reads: CASSYHVGQITEAFF. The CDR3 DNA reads TGTGCCAGCAGTTACCACGTCGGGCAGATCACTGAAGCTTTCTTT.

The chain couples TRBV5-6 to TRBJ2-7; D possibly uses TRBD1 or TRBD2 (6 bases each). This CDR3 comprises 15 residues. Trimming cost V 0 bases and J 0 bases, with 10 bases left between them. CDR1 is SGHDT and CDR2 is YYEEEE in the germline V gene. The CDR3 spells CASSLGGAPSYEQYF. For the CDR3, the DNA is TGTGCCAGCAGCTTGGGGGGGGCCCCCTCCTACGAGCAGTACTTC.

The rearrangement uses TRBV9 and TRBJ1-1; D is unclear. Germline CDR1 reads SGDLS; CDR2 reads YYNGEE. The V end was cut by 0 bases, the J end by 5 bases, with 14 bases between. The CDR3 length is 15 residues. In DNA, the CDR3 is TGTGCCAGCAGCGTAGGGTTTAGGGATGGGACTGAAGCTTTCTTT. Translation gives CASSVGFRDGTEAFF.

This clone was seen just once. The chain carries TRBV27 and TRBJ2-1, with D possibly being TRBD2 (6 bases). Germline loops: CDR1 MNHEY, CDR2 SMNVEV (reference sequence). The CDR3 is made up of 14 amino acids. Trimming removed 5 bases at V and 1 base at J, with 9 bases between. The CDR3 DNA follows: TGTGCCAGCAGTCCGGGAGCGTCCTACAATGAGCAGTTCTTC. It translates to CASSPGASYNEQFF.